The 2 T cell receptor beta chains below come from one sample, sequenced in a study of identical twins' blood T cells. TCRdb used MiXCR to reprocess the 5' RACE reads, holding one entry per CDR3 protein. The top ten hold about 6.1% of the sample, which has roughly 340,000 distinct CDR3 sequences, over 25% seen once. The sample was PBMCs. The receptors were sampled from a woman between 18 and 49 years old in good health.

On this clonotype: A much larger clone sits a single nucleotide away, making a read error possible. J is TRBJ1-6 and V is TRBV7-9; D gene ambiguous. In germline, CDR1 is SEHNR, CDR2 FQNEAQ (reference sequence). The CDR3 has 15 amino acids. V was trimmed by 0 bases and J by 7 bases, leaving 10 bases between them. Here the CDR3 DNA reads TGTGCCAGCAGCTTAGCGATGGGCCCGAATTCACCCCTCCACTTT. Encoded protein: CASSLAMGPNSPLHF.

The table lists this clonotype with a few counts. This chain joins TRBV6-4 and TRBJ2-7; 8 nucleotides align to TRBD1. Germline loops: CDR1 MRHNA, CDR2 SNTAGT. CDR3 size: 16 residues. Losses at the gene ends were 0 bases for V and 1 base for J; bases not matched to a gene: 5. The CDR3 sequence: CASSDSTGAPSYEQYF. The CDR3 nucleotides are TGTGCCAGCAGTGACTCGACAGGGGCGCCTTCCTACGAGCAGTACTTC.